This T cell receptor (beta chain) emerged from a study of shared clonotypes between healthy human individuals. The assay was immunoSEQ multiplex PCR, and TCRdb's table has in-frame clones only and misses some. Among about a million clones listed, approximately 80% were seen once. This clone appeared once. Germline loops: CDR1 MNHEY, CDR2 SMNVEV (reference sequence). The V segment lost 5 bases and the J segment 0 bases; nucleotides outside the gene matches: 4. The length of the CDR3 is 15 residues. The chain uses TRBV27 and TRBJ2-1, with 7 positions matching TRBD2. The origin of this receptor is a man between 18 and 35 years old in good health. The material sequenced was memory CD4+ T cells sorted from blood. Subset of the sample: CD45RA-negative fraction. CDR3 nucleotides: TGTGCCAGCAGTACCGGGACTAACTCCTACAATGAGCAGTTCTTC. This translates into CASSTGTNSYNEQFF.